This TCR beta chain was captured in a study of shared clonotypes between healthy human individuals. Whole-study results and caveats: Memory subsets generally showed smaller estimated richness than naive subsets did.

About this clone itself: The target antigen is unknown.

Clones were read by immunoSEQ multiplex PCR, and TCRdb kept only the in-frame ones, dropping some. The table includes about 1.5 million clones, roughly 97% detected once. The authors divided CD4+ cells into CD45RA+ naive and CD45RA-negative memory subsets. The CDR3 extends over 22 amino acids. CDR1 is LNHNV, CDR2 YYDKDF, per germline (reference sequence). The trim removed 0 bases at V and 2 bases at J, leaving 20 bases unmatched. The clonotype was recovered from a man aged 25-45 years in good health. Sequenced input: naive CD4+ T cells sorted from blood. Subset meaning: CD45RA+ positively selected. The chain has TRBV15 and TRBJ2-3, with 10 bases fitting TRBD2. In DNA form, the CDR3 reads TGTGCCACCAGCAGAGATGAGCGGGAGGGCCCGAAAACCTTTGCTCCCACAGATACGCAGTATTTT. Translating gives CATSRDEREGPKTFAPTDTQYF.